The clone carrying this TCR beta chain was observed at least ten times. Its antigen remains unknown. Each donor was a healthy Caucasian. TCRdb called the 5' RACE reads again in MiXCR, with one record for every CDR3 protein. The sample lists 200,000 to 300,000 distinct CDR3 sequences, 6.5% to 9% seen once, with about 5.8% in the top ten. This sample stems from a study of identical twins. Study results and limitations: Invariant MAIT and iNKT cells are populations that could partly confound zero-insertion analyses. The models systematically underestimated how much out-of-frame TCR alpha was shared in monozygotic twins.

CDR1 and CDR2 from the germline V gene are KGHDR and SFDVKD. Trimming pared 4 bases from V and 7 bases from J, leaving 9 bases between. The CDR3 contains 12 residues. These data were also reused for a study on yellow fever vaccine responses in identical twins.

This receptor was identified in a woman aged 18-29 years in good health. Sequenced input: CD8+ T cells sorted from blood. The J gene is TRBJ2-5, the V gene TRBV24-1, with TRBD1 as a possible D gene (5 bases). The CDR3 region has the DNA TGTGCCACCAGTGAGGGAAGGGGGACCCAGTACTTC. Protein product: CATSEGRGTQYF.